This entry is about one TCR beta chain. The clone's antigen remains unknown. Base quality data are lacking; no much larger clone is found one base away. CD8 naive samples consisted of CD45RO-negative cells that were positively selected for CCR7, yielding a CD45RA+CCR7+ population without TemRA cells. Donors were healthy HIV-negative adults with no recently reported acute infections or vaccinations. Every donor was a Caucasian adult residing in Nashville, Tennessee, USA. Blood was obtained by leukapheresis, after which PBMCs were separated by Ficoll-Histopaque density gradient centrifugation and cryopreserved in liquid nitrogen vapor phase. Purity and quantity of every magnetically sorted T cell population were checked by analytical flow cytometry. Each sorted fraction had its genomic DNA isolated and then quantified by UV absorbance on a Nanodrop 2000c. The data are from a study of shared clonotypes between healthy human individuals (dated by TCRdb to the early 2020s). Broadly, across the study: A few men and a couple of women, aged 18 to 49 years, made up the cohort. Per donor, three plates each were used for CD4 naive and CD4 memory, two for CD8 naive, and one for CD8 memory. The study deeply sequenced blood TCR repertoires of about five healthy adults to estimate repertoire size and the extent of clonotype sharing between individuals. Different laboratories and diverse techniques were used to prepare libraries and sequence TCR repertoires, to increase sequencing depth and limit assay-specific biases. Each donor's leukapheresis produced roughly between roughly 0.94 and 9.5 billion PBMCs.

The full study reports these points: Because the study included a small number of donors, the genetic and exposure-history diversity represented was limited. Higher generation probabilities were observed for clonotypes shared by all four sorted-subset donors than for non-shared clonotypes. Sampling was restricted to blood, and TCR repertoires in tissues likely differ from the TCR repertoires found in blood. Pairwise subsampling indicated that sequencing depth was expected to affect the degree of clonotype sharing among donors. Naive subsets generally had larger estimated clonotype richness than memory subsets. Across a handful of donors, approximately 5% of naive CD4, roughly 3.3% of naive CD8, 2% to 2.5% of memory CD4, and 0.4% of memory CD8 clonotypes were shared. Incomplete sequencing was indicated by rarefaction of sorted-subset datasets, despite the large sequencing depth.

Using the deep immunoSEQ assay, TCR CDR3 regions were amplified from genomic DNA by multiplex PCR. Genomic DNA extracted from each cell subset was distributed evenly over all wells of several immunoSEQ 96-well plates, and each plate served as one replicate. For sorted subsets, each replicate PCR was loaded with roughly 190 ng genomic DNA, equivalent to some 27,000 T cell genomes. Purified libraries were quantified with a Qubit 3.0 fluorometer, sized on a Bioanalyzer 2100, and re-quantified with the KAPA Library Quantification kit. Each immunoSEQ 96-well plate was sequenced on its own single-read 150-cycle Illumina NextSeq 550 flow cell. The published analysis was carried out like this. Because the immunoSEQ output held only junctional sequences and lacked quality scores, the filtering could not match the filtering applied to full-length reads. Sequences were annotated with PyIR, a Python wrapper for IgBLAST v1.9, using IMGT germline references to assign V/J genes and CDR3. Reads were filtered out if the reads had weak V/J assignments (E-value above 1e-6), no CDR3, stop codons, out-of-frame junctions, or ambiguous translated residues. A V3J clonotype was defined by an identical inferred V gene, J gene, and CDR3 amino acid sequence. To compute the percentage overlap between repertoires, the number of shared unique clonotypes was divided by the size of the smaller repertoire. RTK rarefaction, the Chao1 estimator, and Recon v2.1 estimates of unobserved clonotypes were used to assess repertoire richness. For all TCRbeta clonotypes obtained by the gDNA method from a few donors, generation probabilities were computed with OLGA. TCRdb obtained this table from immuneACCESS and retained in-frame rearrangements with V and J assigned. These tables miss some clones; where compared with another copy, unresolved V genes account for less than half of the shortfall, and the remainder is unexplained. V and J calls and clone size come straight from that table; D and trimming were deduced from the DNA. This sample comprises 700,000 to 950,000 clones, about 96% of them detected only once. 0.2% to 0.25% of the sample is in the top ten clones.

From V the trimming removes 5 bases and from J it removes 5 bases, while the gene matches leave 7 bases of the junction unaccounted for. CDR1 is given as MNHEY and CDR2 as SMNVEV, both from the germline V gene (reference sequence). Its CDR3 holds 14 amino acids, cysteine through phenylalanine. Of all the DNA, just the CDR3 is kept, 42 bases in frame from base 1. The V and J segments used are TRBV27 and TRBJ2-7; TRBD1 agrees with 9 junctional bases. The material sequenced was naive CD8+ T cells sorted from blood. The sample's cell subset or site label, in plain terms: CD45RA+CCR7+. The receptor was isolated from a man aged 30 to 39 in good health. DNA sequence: TGTGCCAGCAGTCCCTGGACAGGGGCCAACGAGCAGTACTTC. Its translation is CASSPWTGANEQYF.